Shown below are 21 T cell receptor beta chains from a single sample sequenced in a study of OX40 agonist ivuxolimab in advanced cancers. Repertoires were generated with immunoSEQ multiplex PCR, while TCRdb's copy carries only in-frame clones and drops some. The table has 65,000 to 80,000 clones, 90% seen once; the top ten hold around 0.7%. Material: CD4+ or CD8+ T cells sorted from blood, obtained in a trial of the OX40 agonist ivuxolimab. The receptors originated from an adult with an advanced solid tumor such as melanoma, head and neck, liver or kidney cancer.

The V call is TRBV29-1, the J call TRBJ1-3; D call uncertain. Germline V gene lookup returns CDR1 SQVTM and CDR2 ANQGSEA. The CDR3 extends over 15 amino acids. The V end was cut by 5 bases, the J end by 0 bases, with 14 bases between. Written as DNA, the CDR3 is TGCAGCGTTTCTATCAGGCGGAGCTCTGGAAACACCATATATTTT. Translation gives CSVSIRRSSGNTIYF.

V gene TRBV11-2 combines with J gene TRBJ2-3; D unclear. The germline V gene has CDR1 SGHAT and CDR2 FQNNGV. Trimming took off 2 bases at V and 5 bases at J, with 8 bases between the two ends. The CDR3 sequence is 13 residues long. The CDR3 reads CASSLRDVDTQYF. The CDR3 DNA reads as TGTGCCAGCAGCTTAAGAGATGTAGATACGCAGTATTTT.

This chain connects TRBV7-5 to TRBJ1-5. TRBV7-5 is listed as a pseudogene. This CDR3 region has 18 residues. The CDR3 DNA sequence: TGTGCCAGAAGCTTAGGGCTCCGGGCGCCTCAGAGCAATCAGCCCCAGCATTTT. It is translated as CARSLGLRAPQSNQPQHF.

The V gene is TRBV11-2, the J gene TRBJ2-6; no clear D gene. The CDR3 runs to 14 residues. Germline V CDR1 and CDR2: SGHAT, FQNNGV. Trimming stripped 1 base from V and 4 bases from J, with 5 bases between. The CDR3 DNA is TGTGCCAGCAGCTTAGGACGGGGGGCCAACGTCCTGACTTTC. It specifies CASSLGRGANVLTF. The entire variable domain, with the rest obtained from reference TRBV11-2 and TRBJ2-6, is as follows: EAGVAQSPRYKIIEKRQSVAFWCNPISGHATLYWYQQILGQGPKLLIQFQNNGVVDDSQLPKDRFSAERLKGVDSTLKIQPAKLEDSAVYLCASSLGRGANVLTFGAGSRLTVL.

The rearrangement links TRBV18 to TRBJ2-1; D assignment may be TRBD1 or TRBD2 (7 bases each). The CDR3 sequence is 13 residues long. Per germline, CDR1 KGHSH and CDR2 LQKENI. Between the trimmed V and J ends, which lost 3 bases and 9 bases, there was a span of 12 bases. CDR3 in DNA: TGTGCCAGCTCACCGGGAGGGGGCGGTGAGCAGTTCTTC. Its translation is CASSPGGGGEQFF.

The count of this clone is one. This chain links TRBV5-1 with TRBJ1-4; TRBD1 matches at 8 bases. CDR3 length: 16 amino acids. V lost 0 bases to trimming and J lost 5 bases; unmatched junction nucleotides: 6. CDR1 and CDR2 from the germline V gene are SGHRS and YFSETQ. CDR3 nucleotide sequence: TGCGCCAGCAGCTTGGGGGACAGGCTATTAAATGAAAAACTGTTTTTT. Its translation is CASSLGDRLLNEKLFF.

The chain has TRBV29-1 and TRBJ2-1; either TRBD1 or TRBD2 may fit D (5 bases each). CDR1 is SQVTM and CDR2 is ANQGSEA in the germline V gene. Between the trimmed V and J ends, which lost 6 bases and 8 bases, there was a span of 20 bases. This CDR3 is built from 14 residues. This CDR3 is CSVEPGPAGHEQFF. The CDR3 DNA reads TGCAGCGTCGAGCCGGGACCCGCAGGCCATGAGCAGTTCTTC.

As regards this clone: Other DNA sequences from this sample encode an identical CDR3 as well. The V and J genes are TRBV7-9 and TRBJ2-3; D remains unclear. The CDR3 totals 12 residues. Trimming left V 5 bases short and J 6 bases short, with 9 bases between. Germline assignment: CDR1 SEHNR and CDR2 FQNEAQ (reference sequence). The CDR3 loop is CASSPGGDTQYF. The DNA of the CDR3 is TGTGCCAGCAGCCCAGGTGGGGATACGCAGTATTTT.

The rearrangement joins TRBV7-3 to TRBJ1-5, with 9 bases aligning to TRBD1. The CDR3 is 16 amino acids. Trimming cost V 5 bases and J 4 bases; bases outside gene matches: 9. The germline V gene has CDR1 SGHTA and CDR2 FQGTGA. Here the CDR3 reads CASSRWGTGPNQPQHF. The CDR3 DNA sequence: TGTGCCAGCAGCCGCTGGGGGACAGGGCCTAATCAGCCCCAGCATTTT.

The DNA for the CDR3 is TGTGCCAGCAGCCAAGATGGTTCGGTCGTTAACACCGGGGAGCTGTTTTTT. Translated: CASSQDGSVVNTGELFF. This chain connects TRBV4-2 to TRBJ2-2, with D hard to call. V lost 0 bases and J lost 2, with 13 bases in between. CDR3 length equals 17 residues. Germline V gene data show CDR1 as LGHNA and CDR2 as YNFKEQ.

The sample holds one count of this clone. J is TRBJ1-2 and V is TRBV11-2, with a tentative D call TRBD1 (5 bases). Trimming pared 5 bases from V and 2 bases from J, leaving 12 bases between. Germline CDR1 reads SGHAT; CDR2 reads FQNNGV. CDR3 length equals 14 residues. The CDR3, as DNA: TGTGCCAGCAGCCCGACGGGACTGAACTATGGCTACACCTTC. It yields the protein CASSPTGLNYGYTF.

This chain connects TRBV4-1 to TRBJ1-3; 8 nucleotides match TRBD1. There are 18 residues in the CDR3. Germline CDR1 MGHRA, CDR2 YSYEKL. Trimming cost V 1 base and J 2 bases; bases outside gene matches: 10. The CDR3, as DNA: TGCGCCAGCAGCCAAGTAAATACAGGGGGACCCACTGGAAACACCATATATTTT. Translating gives CASSQVNTGGPTGNTIYF.

This clone has a handful of counts. In DNA, the CDR3 is TGCGCCAGCAGCCTAAGGACAGGCGGAAACCCACTAGGGGCCAACGTCCTGACTTTC. It is translated as CASSLRTGGNPLGANVLTF. The chain employs TRBV5-1 and TRBJ2-6; 7 nucleotides line up with TRBD1. Germline assignment: CDR1 SGHRS and CDR2 YFSETQ. Germline trimming cut 4 bases from V and 4 bases from J; bases unmatched to any gene: 17. This CDR3 is 19 amino acids long.

This sequence joins TRBV4-1 and TRBJ2-7; a weak D match, TRBD2 (6 bases). Trimming took 6 bases from V and 0 from J, leaving 15 bases between them. CDR3 length: 15 residues. The V gene's germline CDR1 is MGHRA and CDR2 YSYEKL. The CDR3 protein is CASRRAGISSYEQYF. The CDR3 coding sequence is TGCGCCAGCAGGCGAGCGGGTATTAGCTCCTACGAGCAGTACTTC.

V gene TRBV19 combines with J gene TRBJ2-2, with 7 bases lining up with TRBD1. The germline V gene has CDR1 LNHDA and CDR2 SQIVND (reference sequence). CDR3 length equals 15 residues. The V and J ends lost 7 bases and 1 base, in that order; junction bases with no gene match: 6. This chain's CDR3 is CASNYGTVNTGELFF. DNA of the CDR3: TGTGCCAGTAATTACGGGACAGTGAACACCGGGGAGCTGTTTTTT.

This chain joins TRBV21-1 and TRBJ2-7; the D call in the table, TRBD2, was not verified against the DNA. TRBV21-1 constitutes a pseudogene. The CDR3 totals 12 residues. The CDR3 here is CASSPRVGEQYF. In DNA, the CDR3 is TGTGCCAGCAGCCCCCGGGTGGGCGAGCAGTACTTC.

The rearrangement links TRBV5-1 to TRBJ2-3; 11 nucleotides line up with TRBD1. The CDR3 loop spans 15 amino acids. Trimming removed 5 bases from V and 6 bases from J; junction bases left unmatched: 8. Germline V gives CDR1 SGHRS, CDR2 YFSETQ. The CDR3: CASRPGTGGLDTQYF. The CDR3 nucleotides read TGCGCCAGCAGGCCCGGGACAGGGGGTCTGGATACGCAGTATTTT.

This clone was detected only once. The V call is TRBV6-5, the J call TRBJ1-2; no reliable D call. Per the germline V gene, CDR1 is MNHEY and CDR2 is SVGAGI. The CDR3 runs 13 residues. V gave up 5 bases and J gave up 4 bases, with 11 bases separating them. CDR3 bases: TGTGCCAGCAGTGAAACCACCGCCTATGGCTACACCTTC. This codes for CASSETTAYGYTF.

DNA for the CDR3: TGTGCCAGCAGCCTCACGGGGGGGACGGATGAAAAACTGTTTTTT. It specifies CASSLTGGTDEKLFF. This chain links TRBV25-1 with TRBJ1-4; possible D gene TRBD1, 5 bases. This CDR3 spans 15 amino acids. Trimming pared 6 bases from V and 6 bases from J, leaving 17 bases between. Germline V lookup: CDR1 MGHDK, CDR2 SYGVNS.

This clone showed up just once. The chain has TRBV2 and TRBJ1-5, with unresolved D. This CDR3 is built from 13 residues. V dropped 3 bases and J dropped 3 bases, with 6 bases sitting between them. Germline CDR1 is SNHLY and CDR2 is FYNNEI. For the CDR3, the DNA is TGTGCCAGCAGTGACGGCCTCAATCAGCCCCAGCATTTT. Amino acid sequence: CASSDGLNQPQHF.

This clone was seen a handful of times. J is TRBJ1-1 and V is TRBV5-1; D remains ambiguous. From germline, CDR1 is SGHRS and CDR2 YFSETQ. This CDR3 is built from 15 residues. Trimming stripped 0 bases from V and 1 base from J, with 10 bases between. CDR3: CASSLVYKGNTEAFF. The CDR3 DNA is TGCGCCAGCAGCTTGGTCTATAAGGGGAACACTGAAGCTTTCTTT.